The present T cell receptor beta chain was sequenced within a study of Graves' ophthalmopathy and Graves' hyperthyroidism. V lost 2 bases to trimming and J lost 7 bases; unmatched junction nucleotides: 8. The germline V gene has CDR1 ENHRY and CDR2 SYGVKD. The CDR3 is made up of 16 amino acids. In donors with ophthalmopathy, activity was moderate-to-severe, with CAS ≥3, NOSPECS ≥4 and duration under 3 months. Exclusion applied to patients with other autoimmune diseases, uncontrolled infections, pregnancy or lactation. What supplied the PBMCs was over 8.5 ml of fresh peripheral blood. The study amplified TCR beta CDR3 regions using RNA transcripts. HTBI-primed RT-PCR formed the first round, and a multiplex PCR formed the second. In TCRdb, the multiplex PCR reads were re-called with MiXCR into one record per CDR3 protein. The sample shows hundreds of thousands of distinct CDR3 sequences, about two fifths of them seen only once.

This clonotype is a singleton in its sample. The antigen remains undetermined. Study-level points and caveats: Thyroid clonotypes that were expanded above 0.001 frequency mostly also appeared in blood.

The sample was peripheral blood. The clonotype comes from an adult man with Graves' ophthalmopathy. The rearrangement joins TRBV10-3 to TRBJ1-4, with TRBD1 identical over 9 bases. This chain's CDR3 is CAISEVTGGLAEKLFF. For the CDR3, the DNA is TGTGCCATCAGTGAGGTGACAGGGGGATTGGCTGAAAAACTGTTTTTT.